The source of this TCR beta chain is a study of blood T cell repertoires in COVID-19. Study-level information: Acute-phase and convalescent COVID-19 samples originated in the United States, Italy and Spain. Sources were T cells, B-cell-depleted T cells, or PBMCs; the material itself was cDNA or gDNA.

Germline loops: CDR1 LGHNT, CDR2 FRNRAP. The CDR3 contains 16 residues. J was trimmed by 7 bases and V by 5 bases; bases with no gene match: 13. In the source study's methods: Reference gene primer amplification yielded estimated nucleated cell counts. Using immunoSEQ multiplex PCR, the repertoire was profiled, and TCRdb retains in-frame clones only, with some absent. V and J calls and clone size follow that table, whereas D and trimming were derived from the DNA. The table has roughly 380,000 clones, roughly 85% seen once. The origin of this receptor is a woman aged 18-30 years with acute or convalescent COVID-19. The sequencing sample was made of peripheral blood. V and J are TRBV12-5 and TRBJ1-4; 7 nucleotides agree with TRBD1. Here the CDR3 DNA reads TGTGCTAGTGGTCCGGGACAGCCTTTCACGGGTGAAAAACTGTTTTTT. Its protein product is CASGPGQPFTGEKLFF.